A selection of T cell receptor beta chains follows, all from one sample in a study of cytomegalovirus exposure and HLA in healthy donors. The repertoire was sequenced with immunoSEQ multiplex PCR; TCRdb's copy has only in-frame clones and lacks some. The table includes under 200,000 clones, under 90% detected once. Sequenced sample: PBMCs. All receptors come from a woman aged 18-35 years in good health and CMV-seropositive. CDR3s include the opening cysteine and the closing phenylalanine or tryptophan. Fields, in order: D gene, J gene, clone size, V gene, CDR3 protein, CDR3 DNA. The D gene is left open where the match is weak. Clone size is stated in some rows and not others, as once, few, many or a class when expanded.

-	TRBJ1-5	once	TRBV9	CASSVDGGIGQPQHF	TGTGCCAGCAGCGTAGATGGAGGGATTGGTCAGCCCCAGCATTTT
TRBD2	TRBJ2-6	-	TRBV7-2	CASSLEITSAGANVLTF	TGTGCCAGCAGCTTAGAGATTACTAGCGCTGGGGCCAACGTCCTGACTTTC
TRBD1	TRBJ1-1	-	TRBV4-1	CASSQGPPETGSWTEAFF	TGCGCCAGCAGCCAAGGACCTCCCGAGACAGGGTCGTGGACTGAAGCTTTCTTT
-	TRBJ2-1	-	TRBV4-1	CASSQQGAKAYNEQFF	TGCGCCAGCAGCCAACAGGGCGCAAAAGCCTACAATGAGCAGTTCTTC
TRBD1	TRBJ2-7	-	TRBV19	CASSSMTGVSYEQYF	TGTGCCAGTAGTTCTATGACAGGGGTCTCCTACGAGCAGTACTTC
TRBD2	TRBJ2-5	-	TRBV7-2	CASSGPSERERETQYF	TGTGCCAGCAGCGGACCTTCGGAGCGGGAGAGGGAGACCCAGTACTTC
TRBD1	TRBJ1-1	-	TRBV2	CASSDRAVGQGNAEAFF	TGTGCCAGCAGTGATAGGGCTGTAGGACAGGGGAACGCTGAAGCTTTCTTT
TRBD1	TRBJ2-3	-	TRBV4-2	CASSQDGQGTDTQYF	TGTGCCAGCAGCCAAGATGGACAGGGCACAGATACGCAGTATTTT
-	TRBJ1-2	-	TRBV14	CASSPPGGLDYGYTF	TGTGCCAGCAGCCCGCCGGGAGGGTTGGACTATGGCTACACCTTC
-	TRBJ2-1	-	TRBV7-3	CASSNLQVSYNEQFF	TGTGCCAGCAGCAACCTACAGGTATCCTACAATGAGCAGTTCTTC
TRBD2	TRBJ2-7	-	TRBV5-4	CASSSGLASSYEQYF	TGTGCCAGCAGCTCAGGACTAGCCTCCTCCTACGAGCAGTACTTC
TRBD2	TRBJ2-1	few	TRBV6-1	CASSEELAGSNEQFF	TGTGCCAGCAGTGAAGAACTAGCGGGCAGCAATGAGCAGTTCTTC
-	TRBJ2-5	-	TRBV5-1	CASRSGQETQYF	TGCGCCAGCAGGAGCGGACAAGAGACCCAGTACTTC
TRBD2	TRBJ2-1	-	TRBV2	CASSGLTSGRNNEQFF	TGTGCCAGCAGTGGATTGACTAGCGGGAGAAACAATGAGCAGTTCTTC
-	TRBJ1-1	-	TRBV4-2	CASSQPPGGVTLTEAFF	TGTGCCAGCAGCCAACCACCCGGGGGGGTGACCCTCACTGAAGCTTTCTTT
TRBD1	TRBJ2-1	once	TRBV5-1	CASSLVWDRNEQFF	TGCGCCAGCAGCTTGGTCTGGGACAGGAATGAGCAGTTCTTC
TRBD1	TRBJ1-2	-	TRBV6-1	CASSEDANRDRYGYTF	TGTGCCAGCAGTGAAGACGCAAACAGGGACAGATATGGCTACACCTTC
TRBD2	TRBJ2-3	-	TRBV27	CASSLGTSGTDTQYF	TGTGCCAGCAGTTTGGGGACTAGCGGTACAGATACGCAGTATTTT
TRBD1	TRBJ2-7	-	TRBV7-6	CASSSGTGGWEQYF	TGTGCCAGCAGCTCAGGAACAGGGGGGTGGGAGCAGTACTTC
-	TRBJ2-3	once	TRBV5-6	CASSPSAWTDNTDTQYF	TGTGCCAGCAGCCCAAGTGCGTGGACAGATAACACAGATACGCAGTATTTT
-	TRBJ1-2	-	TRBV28	CASSLTDNYGYTF	TGTGCCAGCAGTTTAACAGATAACTATGGCTACACCTTC
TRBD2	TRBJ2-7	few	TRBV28	CASSFPSGYEQYF	TGTGCCAGCAGTTTTCCTAGCGGCTACGAGCAGTACTTC
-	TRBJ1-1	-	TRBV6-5	CASSYQGGMNTEAFF	TGTGCCAGCAGTTACCAGGGCGGAATGAACACTGAAGCTTTCTTT
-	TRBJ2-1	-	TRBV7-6	CASSLLWNLQNEQFF	TGTGCCAGCAGTTTACTCTGGAATCTACAGAATGAGCAGTTCTTC
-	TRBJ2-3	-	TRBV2	CASRLDLGTDTQYF	TGTGCCAGCCGACTTGACTTGGGCACAGATACGCAGTATTTT
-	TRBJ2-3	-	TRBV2	CASKGQTSTDTQYF	TGTGCCAGCAAAGGACAGACTAGCACAGATACGCAGTATTTT
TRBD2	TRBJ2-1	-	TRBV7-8	CASSVLSGSYNEQFF	TGTGCCAGCAGCGTCCTTAGCGGGAGCTACAATGAGCAGTTCTTC
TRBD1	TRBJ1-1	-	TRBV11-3	CASSTLSRGEAFF	TGTGCCAGCAGCACTCTGAGCAGGGGGGAAGCTTTCTTT
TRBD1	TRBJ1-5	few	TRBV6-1	CASSVGTAENQPQHF	TGTGCCAGCAGTGTTGGGACAGCGGAGAATCAGCCCCAGCATTTT
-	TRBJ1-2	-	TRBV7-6	CASSLGVSGSYGYTF	TGTGCCAGCAGCTTAGGGGTGTCGGGGAGCTATGGCTACACCTTC
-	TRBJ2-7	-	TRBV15	CATSREPWGQRFYEQYF	TGTGCCACCAGCAGAGAACCTTGGGGACAAAGATTCTACGAGCAGTACTTC
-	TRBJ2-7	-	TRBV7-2	CASSLGFSYEQYF	TGTGCCAGCAGCTTAGGGTTCAGCTACGAGCAGTACTTC
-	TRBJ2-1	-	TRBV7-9	CASSPPGFSYNEQFF	TGTGCCAGCAGCCCCCCAGGGTTTTCCTACAATGAGCAGTTCTTC
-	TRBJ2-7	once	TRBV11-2	CASSSASGPSYEQYF	TGTGCCAGCAGCTCGGCGAGCGGCCCCTCCTACGAGCAGTACTTC
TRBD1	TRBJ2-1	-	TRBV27	CASSHLPGQGASEQFF	TGTGCCAGCAGTCACCTCCCAGGACAGGGGGCTAGTGAGCAGTTCTTC
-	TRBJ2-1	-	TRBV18	CASSRDTDNEQFF	TGTGCCAGCTCACGGGACACCGACAATGAGCAGTTCTTC
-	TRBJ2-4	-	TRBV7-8	CASSLAAQGGVNIQYF	TGTGCCAGCAGCTTAGCTGCCCAGGGGGGTGTAAACATTCAGTACTTC
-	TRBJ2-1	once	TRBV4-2	CASSQATLSYNEQFF	TGTGCCAGCAGCCAAGCCACTTTGAGTTACAATGAGCAGTTCTTC
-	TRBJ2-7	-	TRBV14	CASSQESTSFYEQYF	TGTGCCAGCAGCCAAGAGTCTACTTCCTTCTACGAGCAGTACTTC
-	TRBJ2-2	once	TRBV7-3	CASSFLSGQNTGELFF	TGTGCCAGCAGCTTCCTCTCGGGACAGAACACCGGGGAGCTGTTTTTT
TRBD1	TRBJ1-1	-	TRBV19	CASSPPPGPQGGTEAFF	TGTGCCAGTAGTCCACCTCCGGGACCTCAGGGGGGCACTGAAGCTTTCTTT
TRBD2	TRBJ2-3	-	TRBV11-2	CASSGSGRVADTQYF	TGTGCCAGCAGCGGTAGCGGGAGGGTTGCAGATACGCAGTATTTT
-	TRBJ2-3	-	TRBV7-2	CASSLVGGGIDTQYF	TGTGCCAGCAGCTTAGTGGGTGGCGGGATCGATACGCAGTATTTT
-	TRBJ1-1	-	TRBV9	CASSVDPGTNTEAFF	TGTGCCAGCAGCGTAGACCCAGGTACGAACACTGAAGCTTTCTTT
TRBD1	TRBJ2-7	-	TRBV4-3	CASSQGDSTYEQYF	TGCGCCAGCAGCCAGGGGGACAGTACCTACGAGCAGTACTTC
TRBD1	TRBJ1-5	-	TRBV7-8	CASSMTGGSNQPQHF	TGTGCCAGCAGCATGACAGGGGGGAGCAATCAGCCCCAGCATTTT
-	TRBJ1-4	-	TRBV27	CASSYTGYYGEKLFF	TGTGCCAGCAGCTATACAGGGTATTACGGTGAAAAACTGTTTTTT
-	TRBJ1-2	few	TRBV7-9	CASSLTLQGGAYGYTF	TGTGCCAGCAGCTTGACTCTACAGGGTGGTGCGTATGGCTACACCTTC
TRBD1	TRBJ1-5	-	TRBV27	CASSWRQGGNQPQHF	TGTGCCAGCAGTTGGAGACAGGGGGGCAATCAGCCCCAGCATTTT
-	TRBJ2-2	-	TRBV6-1	CASRARTNTGELFF	TGTGCCAGCAGGGCGAGGACGAACACCGGGGAGCTGTTTTTT
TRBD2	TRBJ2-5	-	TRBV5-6	CASSLILVLAGARETQYF	TGTGCCAGCAGCTTGATACTTGTACTAGCGGGAGCTCGGGAGACCCAGTACTTC
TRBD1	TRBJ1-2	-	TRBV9	CASSTPRDRGPGYTF	TGTGCCAGCAGCACCCCGCGGGACAGGGGGCCCGGCTACACCTTC
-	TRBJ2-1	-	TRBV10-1	CASSRGPTEWGYEQFF	TGCGCCAGCAGTCGTGGGCCGACCGAGTGGGGCTATGAGCAGTTCTTC
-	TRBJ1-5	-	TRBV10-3	CAISQGLWDQPQHF	TGTGCCATCAGTCAGGGACTTTGGGATCAGCCCCAGCATTTT
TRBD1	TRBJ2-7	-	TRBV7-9	CASSHREQGVAEQYF	TGTGCCAGCAGCCACCGGGAACAGGGGGTAGCCGAGCAGTACTTC
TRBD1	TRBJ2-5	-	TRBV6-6	CASRPTGGETQYF	TGTGCCAGCAGACCGACAGGGGGAGAGACCCAGTACTTC
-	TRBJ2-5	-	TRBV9	CASSVATGPKETQYF	TGTGCCAGCAGCGTAGCTACAGGGCCGAAAGAGACCCAGTACTTC